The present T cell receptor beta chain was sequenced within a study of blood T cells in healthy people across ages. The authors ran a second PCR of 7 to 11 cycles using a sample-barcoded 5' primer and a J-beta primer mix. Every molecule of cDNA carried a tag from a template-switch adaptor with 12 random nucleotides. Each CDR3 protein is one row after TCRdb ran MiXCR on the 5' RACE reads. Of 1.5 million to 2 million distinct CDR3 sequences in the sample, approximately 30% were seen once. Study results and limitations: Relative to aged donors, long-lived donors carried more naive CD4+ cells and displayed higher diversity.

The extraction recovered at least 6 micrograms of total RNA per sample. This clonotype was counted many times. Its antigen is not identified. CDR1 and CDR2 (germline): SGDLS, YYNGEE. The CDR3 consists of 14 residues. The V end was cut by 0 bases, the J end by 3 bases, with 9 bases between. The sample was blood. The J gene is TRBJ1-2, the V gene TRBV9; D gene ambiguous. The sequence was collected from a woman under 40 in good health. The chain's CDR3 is CASSVGGSDYGYTF. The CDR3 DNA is TGTGCCAGCAGCGTAGGAGGGTCTGACTATGGCTACACCTTC.